This TCR beta chain emerged from a study of T-cell memory formation after mild COVID-19. Study-wide findings and caveats: For contracting clones, CD4+ ones sat mainly in CM and EM, CD8+ in EMRA.

This clonotype was seen more than once but under ten times. Its antigen is unknown. V dropped 5 bases and J dropped 6 bases, with 23 bases sitting between them. Germline loops: CDR1 GTSNPN, CDR2 SVGIG (reference sequence). CDR3 length: 16 residues. TCRalpha and TCRbeta libraries used 5'RACE with constant-segment primers and UMIs. TCRdb passed the 5' RACE reads through MiXCR, listing each CDR3 protein once. The data show 400,000 or so distinct CDR3 sequences, with around 19% seen just once and approximately 8.4% held by the top ten. The TCR sequence derives from an adult woman who had mild COVID-19 (a few samples of this study predate the infection). Cell type and time point are not known. The sequenced sample was PBMCs or a T cell subset sorted from them (not recorded which). The chain employs TRBV30 and TRBJ2-1; D may be TRBD2 (5 bases). DNA for the CDR3: TGTGCCTGGCCTTACGCGGGTTGTCTAGTAGGCAATGAGCAGTTCTTC. Translated: CAWPYAGCLVGNEQFF.